The rows below give T cell receptor beta chains drawn from one sample of a study of Ad26.COV2.S vaccination and SARS-CoV-2 variants. Libraries were prepared by immunoSEQ multiplex PCR; TCRdb keeps only in-frame clonotypes and omits some of them. Found here are hundreds of thousands of clones, 83% of them singletons; the top ten hold 7.4%. This material consisted of peripheral blood, taken in a trial of Ad26.COV2.S vaccine versus placebo. These receptors came from a person aged 18 to 65 who received the Ad26.COV2.S COVID-19 vaccine or a placebo. Each CDR3 is given with its conserved first and last residue. A D gene is named only where the DNA matches it firmly. Rows give clone size only sometimes, using once, few, many, or a class for an expanded clone.

d_gene: NA; abundance: once; j_gene: TRBJ2-7; v_gene: TRBV4-3; CDR3nt: TGCGCCAGCAGCCAGGGGGTCGACCCCTCCTACGAGCAGTACTTC; CDR3aa: CASSQGVDPSYEQYF
d_gene: TRBD2; abundance: NA; j_gene: TRBJ2-1; v_gene: TRBV6-5; CDR3nt: TGTGCCAGCAGTTTCACTAGCGGGAGTTACAATGAGCAGTTCTTC; CDR3aa: CASSFTSGSYNEQFF
d_gene: TRBD2; abundance: once; j_gene: TRBJ2-5; v_gene: TRBV4-1; CDR3nt: TGCGCCAGCAGGGGGGGGTTTAGCGCAGAGACCCAGTACTTC; CDR3aa: CASRGGFSAETQYF
d_gene: NA; abundance: few; j_gene: TRBJ2-6; v_gene: TRBV19; CDR3nt: TGTGCCAGTAGTATTGGACTTTTTACCTCTGGGGCCAACGTCCTGACTTTC; CDR3aa: CASSIGLFTSGANVLTF
d_gene: NA; abundance: NA; j_gene: TRBJ1-1; v_gene: TRBV19; CDR3nt: TGTGCCAGTACTCAAATGGGGGGAAACACTGAAGCTTTCTTT; CDR3aa: CASTQMGGNTEAFF
d_gene: NA; abundance: NA; j_gene: TRBJ1-2; v_gene: TRBV11-2; CDR3nt: TGTGCCAGCAGACTTGTCCGGGACACCTATGGCTACACCTTC; CDR3aa: CASRLVRDTYGYTF
d_gene: TRBD2; abundance: NA; j_gene: TRBJ2-7; v_gene: TRBV30; CDR3nt: TGTGCCTGCAGGAGACTAGCGGGCTACGAGCAGTACTTC; CDR3aa: CACRRLAGYEQYF
d_gene: NA; abundance: NA; j_gene: TRBJ1-3; v_gene: TRBV29-1; CDR3nt: TGCAGCGTTCGACTCCCCTTGGTCCACACCACATATTTT; CDR3aa: CSVRLPLVHTTYF
d_gene: TRBD1; abundance: NA; j_gene: TRBJ1-4; v_gene: TRBV19; CDR3nt: TGTGCCAGTAGTCGGGACAGGGGCCGAGAGGGTGAAAAACTGTTTTTT; CDR3aa: CASSRDRGREGEKLFF
d_gene: NA; abundance: NA; j_gene: TRBJ2-3; v_gene: TRBV7-2; CDR3nt: TGTGCCAGCAGCTTAGGGCTAGCAAGGGATACGCAGTATTTT; CDR3aa: CASSLGLARDTQYF
d_gene: NA; abundance: NA; j_gene: TRBJ2-1; v_gene: TRBV27; CDR3nt: TGTGCCAGCAGTTTAGGGGTAGTTACTGAGCAGTTCTTC; CDR3aa: CASSLGVVTEQFF
d_gene: NA; abundance: NA; j_gene: TRBJ2-1; v_gene: TRBV7-9; CDR3nt: TGTGCCAGCAGCTCCGGGCCCCCTGGGCAGTTCTTC; CDR3aa: CASSSGPPGQFF
d_gene: NA; abundance: NA; j_gene: TRBJ1-1; v_gene: TRBV27; CDR3nt: TGTGCCAGCTCAATTTTGGATCCAGGGGAGGGGGACACTGAAGCTTTCTTT; CDR3aa: CASSILDPGEGDTEAFF
d_gene: TRBD1; abundance: NA; j_gene: TRBJ1-2; v_gene: TRBV12-3/TRBV12-4; CDR3nt: TGTGCCACAGGGGGACAGGGGTATGGCTACACCTTC; CDR3aa: CATGGQGYGYTF
d_gene: TRBD2; abundance: NA; j_gene: TRBJ2-1; v_gene: TRBV5-1; CDR3nt: TGCGCCAGCAGCTGGGGACTAGCGGGGGCTTCCTACAATGAGCAGTTCTTC; CDR3aa: CASSWGLAGASYNEQFF
d_gene: NA; abundance: few; j_gene: TRBJ2-7; v_gene: TRBV19; CDR3nt: TGTGCCAGTAGTTATAGCGACCTGGGACACTACGAGCAGTACTTC; CDR3aa: CASSYSDLGHYEQYF
d_gene: TRBD1; abundance: NA; j_gene: TRBJ1-1; v_gene: TRBV19; CDR3nt: TGTGCCAGTAGTGGGAGGACAGGGAGTGGGACTGAAGCTTTCTTT; CDR3aa: CASSGRTGSGTEAFF
d_gene: TRBD1; abundance: NA; j_gene: TRBJ1-2; v_gene: TRBV6-1; CDR3nt: TGTGCCAGCAGTGAACATACAGGGGGTCTTCGGTATGGCTACACCTTC; CDR3aa: CASSEHTGGLRYGYTF
d_gene: NA; abundance: NA; j_gene: TRBJ1-3; v_gene: TRBV7-6; CDR3nt: TGTGCCAGCAGCTTAGGGCGGGGAACCTTTCTAGGAAACACCATATATTTT; CDR3aa: CASSLGRGTFLGNTIYF
d_gene: NA; abundance: NA; j_gene: TRBJ2-5; v_gene: TRBV4-1; CDR3nt: TGCGCCAGCAGCCAAGATAAGACCGGAGCGACCCAGTACTTC; CDR3aa: CASSQDKTGATQYF
d_gene: TRBD2; abundance: few; j_gene: TRBJ2-1; v_gene: TRBV7-7; CDR3nt: TGTGCCAGCAGTCACGCTAGCGGGGGCCACAATGAGCAGTTCTTC; CDR3aa: CASSHASGGHNEQFF